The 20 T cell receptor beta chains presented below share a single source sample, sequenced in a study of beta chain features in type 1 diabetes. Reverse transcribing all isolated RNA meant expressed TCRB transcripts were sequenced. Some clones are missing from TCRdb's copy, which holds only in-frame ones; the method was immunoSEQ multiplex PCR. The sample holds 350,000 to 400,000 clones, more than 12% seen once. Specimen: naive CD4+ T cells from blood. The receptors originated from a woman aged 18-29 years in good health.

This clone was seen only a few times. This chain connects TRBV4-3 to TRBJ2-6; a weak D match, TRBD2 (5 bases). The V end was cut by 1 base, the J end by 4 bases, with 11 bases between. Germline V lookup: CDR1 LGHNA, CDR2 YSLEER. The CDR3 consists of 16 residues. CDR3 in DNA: TGCGCCAGCAGCCAAGCCGGACTTGCCGGGGCCAACGTCCTGACTTTC. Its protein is CASSQAGLAGANVLTF.

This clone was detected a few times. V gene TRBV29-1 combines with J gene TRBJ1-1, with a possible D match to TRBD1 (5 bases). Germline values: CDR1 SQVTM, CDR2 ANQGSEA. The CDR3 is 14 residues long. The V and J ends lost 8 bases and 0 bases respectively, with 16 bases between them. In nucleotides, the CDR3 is TGCAGCACCCCGAGGGAGGGGATGAACACTGAAGCTTTCTTT. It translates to CSTPREGMNTEAFF.

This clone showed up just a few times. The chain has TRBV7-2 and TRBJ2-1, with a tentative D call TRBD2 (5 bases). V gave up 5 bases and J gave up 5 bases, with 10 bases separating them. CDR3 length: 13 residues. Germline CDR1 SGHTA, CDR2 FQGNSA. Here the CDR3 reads CASSHSSNNEQFF. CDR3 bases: TGTGCCAGCAGCCATTCTAGCAACAATGAGCAGTTCTTC.

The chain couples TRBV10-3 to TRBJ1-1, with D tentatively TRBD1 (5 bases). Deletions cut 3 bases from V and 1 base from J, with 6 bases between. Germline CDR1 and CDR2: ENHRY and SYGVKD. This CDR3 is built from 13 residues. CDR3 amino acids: CAISDGQNTEAFF. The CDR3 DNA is TGTGCCATCAGTGATGGACAGAACACTGAAGCTTTCTTT.

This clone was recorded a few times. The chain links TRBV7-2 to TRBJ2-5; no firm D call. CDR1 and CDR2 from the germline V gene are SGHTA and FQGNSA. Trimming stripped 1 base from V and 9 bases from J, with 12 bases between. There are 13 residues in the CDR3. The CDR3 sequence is CASSLGSRSAQYF. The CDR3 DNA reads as TGTGCCAGCAGCTTAGGTTCTAGATCGGCCCAGTACTTC.

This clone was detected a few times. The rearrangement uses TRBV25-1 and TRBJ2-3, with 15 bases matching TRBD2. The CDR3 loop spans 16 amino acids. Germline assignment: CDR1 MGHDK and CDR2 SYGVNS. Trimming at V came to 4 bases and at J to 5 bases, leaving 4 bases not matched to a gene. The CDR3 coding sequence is TGTGCCAGCAGTGGGGGGACTAGCGGGAGGAAAGATACGCAGTATTTT. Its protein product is CASSGGTSGRKDTQYF.

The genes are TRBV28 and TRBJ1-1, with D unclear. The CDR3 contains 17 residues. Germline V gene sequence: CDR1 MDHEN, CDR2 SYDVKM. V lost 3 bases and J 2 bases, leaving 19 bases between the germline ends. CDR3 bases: TGTGCCAGCAGTTTTTCCGGTAGCGCATTCGTCAACACTGAAGCTTTCTTT. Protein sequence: CASSFSGSAFVNTEAFF.

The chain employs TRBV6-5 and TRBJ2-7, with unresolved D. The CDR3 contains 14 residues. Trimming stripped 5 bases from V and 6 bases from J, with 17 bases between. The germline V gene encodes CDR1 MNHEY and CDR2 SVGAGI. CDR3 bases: TGTGCCAGCAGTCGAGGCGTATTCTCAACCGAGCAGTACTTC. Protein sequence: CASSRGVFSTEQYF.

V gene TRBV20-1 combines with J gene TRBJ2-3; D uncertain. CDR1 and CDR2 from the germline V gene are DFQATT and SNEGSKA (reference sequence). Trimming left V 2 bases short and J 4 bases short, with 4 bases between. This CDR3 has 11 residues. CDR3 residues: CSARYSDTQYF. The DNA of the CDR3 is TGCAGTGCTAGATACTCAGATACGCAGTATTTT.

The CDR3 spells CAWSPHLGREAFF. The CDR3 DNA reads as TGTGCCTGGAGTCCCCACCTGGGGCGTGAAGCTTTCTTT. The rearrangement joins TRBV30 to TRBJ1-1, with D perhaps TRBD1 (5 bases). CDR3 length equals 13 residues. The ends were cut back, 2 bases at V and 7 bases at J, with 14 bases in the middle. Germline CDR1 reads GTSNPN; CDR2 reads SVGIG (reference sequence).

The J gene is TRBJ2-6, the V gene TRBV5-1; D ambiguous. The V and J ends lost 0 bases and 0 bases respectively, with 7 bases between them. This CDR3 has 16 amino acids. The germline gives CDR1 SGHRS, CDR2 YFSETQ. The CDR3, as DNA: TGCGCCAGCAGCTTGGGACAAATCTCTGGGGCCAACGTCCTGACTTTC. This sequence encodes CASSLGQISGANVLTF. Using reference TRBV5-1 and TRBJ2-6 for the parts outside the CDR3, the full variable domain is KAGVTQTPRYLIKTRGQQVTLSCSPISGHRSVSWYQQTPGQGLQFLFEYFSETQRNKGNFPGRFSGRQFSNSRSEMNVSTLELGDSALYLCASSLGQISGANVLTFGAGSRLTVL.

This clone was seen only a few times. The CDR3 protein is CASSPRWRFEGTYEQYF. CDR3 coding DNA: TGTGCCAGCAGCCCCAGGTGGCGTTTCGAGGGAACCTACGAGCAGTACTTC. V is TRBV7-8 and J is TRBJ2-7; possibly TRBD2 for D (5 bases). The CDR3 runs to 17 residues. Germline lookup yields CDR1 SGHVS and CDR2 FQNEAQ. V lost 5 bases and J lost 2, with 22 bases in between.

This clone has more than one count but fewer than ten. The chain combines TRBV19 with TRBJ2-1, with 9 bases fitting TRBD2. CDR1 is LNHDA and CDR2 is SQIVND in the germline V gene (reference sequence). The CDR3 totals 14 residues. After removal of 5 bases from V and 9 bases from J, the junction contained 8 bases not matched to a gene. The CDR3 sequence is CASSLPAGGAEQFF. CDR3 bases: TGTGCCAGTAGTTTACCAGCGGGAGGAGCTGAGCAGTTCTTC. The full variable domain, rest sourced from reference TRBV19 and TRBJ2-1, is DGGITQSPKYLFRKEGQNVTLSCEQNLNHDAMYWYRQDPGQGLRLIYYSQIVNDFQKGDIAEGYSVSREKKESFPLTVTSAQKNPTAFYLCASSLPAGGAEQFFGPGTRLTVL.

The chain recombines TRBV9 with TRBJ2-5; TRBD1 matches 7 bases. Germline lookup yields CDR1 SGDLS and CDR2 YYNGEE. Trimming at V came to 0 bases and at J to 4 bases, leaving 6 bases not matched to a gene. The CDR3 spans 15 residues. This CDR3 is CASSVDRGPIETQYF. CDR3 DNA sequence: TGTGCCAGCAGCGTAGACAGGGGCCCAATAGAGACCCAGTACTTC.

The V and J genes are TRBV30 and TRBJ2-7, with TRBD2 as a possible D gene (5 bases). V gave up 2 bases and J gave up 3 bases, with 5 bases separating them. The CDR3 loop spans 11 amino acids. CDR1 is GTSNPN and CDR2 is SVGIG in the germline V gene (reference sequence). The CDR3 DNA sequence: TGTGCCTGGAGTCGGGGCTACGAGCAGTACTTC. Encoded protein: CAWSRGYEQYF.

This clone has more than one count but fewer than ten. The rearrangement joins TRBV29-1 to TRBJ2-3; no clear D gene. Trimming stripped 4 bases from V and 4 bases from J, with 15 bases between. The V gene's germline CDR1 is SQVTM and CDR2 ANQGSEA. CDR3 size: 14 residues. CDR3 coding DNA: TGCAGCGTTGGGAGACTTGCCCGAGCAGATACGCAGTATTTT. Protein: CSVGRLARADTQYF.

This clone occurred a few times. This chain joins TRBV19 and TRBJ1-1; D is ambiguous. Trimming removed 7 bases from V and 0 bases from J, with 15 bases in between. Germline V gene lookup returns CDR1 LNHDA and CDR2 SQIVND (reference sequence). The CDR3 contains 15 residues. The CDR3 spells CASMGYEGLNTEAFF. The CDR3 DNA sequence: TGTGCCAGTATGGGATATGAGGGCTTGAACACTGAAGCTTTCTTT.

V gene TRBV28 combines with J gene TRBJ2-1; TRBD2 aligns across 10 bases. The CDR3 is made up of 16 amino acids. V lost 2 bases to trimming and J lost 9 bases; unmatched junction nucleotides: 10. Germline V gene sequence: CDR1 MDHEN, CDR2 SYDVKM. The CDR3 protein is CASSLDPAGGDGEQFF. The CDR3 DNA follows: TGTGCCAGCAGTTTAGATCCAGCGGGAGGGGATGGTGAGCAGTTCTTC.

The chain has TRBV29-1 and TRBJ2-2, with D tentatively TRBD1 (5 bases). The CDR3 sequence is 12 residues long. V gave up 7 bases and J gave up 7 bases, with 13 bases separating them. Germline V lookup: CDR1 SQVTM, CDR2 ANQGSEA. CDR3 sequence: CSGRVGYGELFF. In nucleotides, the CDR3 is TGCAGCGGCAGGGTCGGGTACGGGGAGCTGTTTTTT.

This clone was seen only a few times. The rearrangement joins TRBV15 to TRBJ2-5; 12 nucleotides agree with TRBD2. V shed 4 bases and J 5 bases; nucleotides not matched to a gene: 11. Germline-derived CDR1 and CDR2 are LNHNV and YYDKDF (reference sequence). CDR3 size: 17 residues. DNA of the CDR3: TGTGCCACCAGCATCCAAGGACTAGCGGGGCCCGGGGAGACCCAGTACTTC. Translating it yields CATSIQGLAGPGETQYF.